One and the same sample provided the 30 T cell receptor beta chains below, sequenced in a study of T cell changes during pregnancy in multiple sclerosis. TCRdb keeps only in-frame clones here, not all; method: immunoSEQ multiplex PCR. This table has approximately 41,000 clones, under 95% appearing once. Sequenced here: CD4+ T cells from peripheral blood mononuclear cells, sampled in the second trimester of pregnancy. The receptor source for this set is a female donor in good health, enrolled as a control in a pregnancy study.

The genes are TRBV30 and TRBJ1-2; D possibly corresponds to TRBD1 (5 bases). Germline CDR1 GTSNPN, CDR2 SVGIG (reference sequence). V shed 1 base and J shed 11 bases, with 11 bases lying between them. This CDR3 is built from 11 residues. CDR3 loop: CAWSDRSMYTF. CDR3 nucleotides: TGTGCCTGGAGTGACAGGTCGATGTACACCTTC. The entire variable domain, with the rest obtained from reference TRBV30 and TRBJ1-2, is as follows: SQTIHQWPATLVQPVGSPLSLECTVEGTSNPNLYWYRQAAGRGLQLLFYSVGIGQISSEVPQNLSASRPQDRQFILSSKKLLLSDSGFYLCAWSDRSMYTFGSGTRLTVV.

The chain's CDR3 is CATSRRGQTNQPQHF. DNA of the CDR3: TGTGCCACCAGCAGACGAGGACAGACTAATCAGCCCCAGCATTTT. This rearrangement joins TRBV15 to TRBJ1-5, with D perhaps TRBD1 (6 bases). CDR3 length equals 15 residues. CDR1 and CDR2 from the germline V gene are LNHNV and YYDKDF (reference sequence). V was shortened by 2 bases and J by 4 bases, with 12 bases between the two germline ends.

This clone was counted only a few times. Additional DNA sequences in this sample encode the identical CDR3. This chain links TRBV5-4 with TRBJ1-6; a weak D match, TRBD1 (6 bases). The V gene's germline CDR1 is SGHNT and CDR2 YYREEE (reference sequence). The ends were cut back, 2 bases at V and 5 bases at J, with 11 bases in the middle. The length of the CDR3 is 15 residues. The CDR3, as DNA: TGTGCCAGCAGCTTTGGGGGACAAGATAATTCACCCCTCCACTTT. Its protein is CASSFGGQDNSPLHF. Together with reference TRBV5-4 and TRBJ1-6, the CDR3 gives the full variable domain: ETGVTQSPTHLIKTRGQQVTLRCSSQSGHNTVSWYQQALGQGPQFIFQYYREEENGRGNFPPRFSGLQFPNYSSELNVNALELDDSALYLCASSFGGQDNSPLHFGNGTRLTVT.

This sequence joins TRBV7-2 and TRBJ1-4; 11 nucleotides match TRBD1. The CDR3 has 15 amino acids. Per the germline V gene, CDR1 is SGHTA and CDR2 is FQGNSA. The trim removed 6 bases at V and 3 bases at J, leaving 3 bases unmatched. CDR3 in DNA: TGTGCCAGCAGGGACAGGGGGCTGGCTAATGAAAAACTGTTTTTT. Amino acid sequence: CASRDRGLANEKLFF.

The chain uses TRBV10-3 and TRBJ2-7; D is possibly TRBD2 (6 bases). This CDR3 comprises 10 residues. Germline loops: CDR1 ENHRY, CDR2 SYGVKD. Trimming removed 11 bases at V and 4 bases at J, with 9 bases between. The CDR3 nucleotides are TGTGCCGTCGGAGGGTACGAGCAGTACTTC. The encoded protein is CAVGGYEQYF.

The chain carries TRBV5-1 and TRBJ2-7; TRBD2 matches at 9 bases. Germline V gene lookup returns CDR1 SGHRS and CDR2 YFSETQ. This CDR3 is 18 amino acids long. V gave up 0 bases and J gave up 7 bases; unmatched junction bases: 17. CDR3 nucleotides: TGCGCCAGCAGCTTGGGCCCACTCGCGGGGGGGACCCCATGGGAGCAGTACTTC. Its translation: CASSLGPLAGGTPWEQYF.

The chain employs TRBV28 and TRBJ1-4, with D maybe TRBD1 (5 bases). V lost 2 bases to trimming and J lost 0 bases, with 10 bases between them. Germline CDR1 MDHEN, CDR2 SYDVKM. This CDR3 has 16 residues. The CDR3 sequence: CASSLEDSATNEKLFF. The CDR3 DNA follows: TGTGCCAGCAGTTTAGAAGACAGCGCAACTAATGAAAAACTGTTTTTT.

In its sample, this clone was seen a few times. The CDR3 DNA is TGTGCCAGCTCTGGCAGCTCCTACGAGCAGTACTTC. This sequence encodes CASSGSSYEQYF. The chain is built from TRBV11-3 and TRBJ2-7; D not certain. V lost 8 bases to trimming and J lost 0 bases, with 8 bases between them. Germline lookup yields CDR1 SGHNT and CDR2 YENEEA. There are 12 residues in the CDR3.

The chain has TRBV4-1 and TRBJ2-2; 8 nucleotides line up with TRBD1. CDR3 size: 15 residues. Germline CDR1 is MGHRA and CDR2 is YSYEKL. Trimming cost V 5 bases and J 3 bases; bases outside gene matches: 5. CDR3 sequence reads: CASSSYRGDTGELFF. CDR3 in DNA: TGCGCCAGCAGCTCATACAGGGGGGACACCGGGGAGCTGTTTTTT.

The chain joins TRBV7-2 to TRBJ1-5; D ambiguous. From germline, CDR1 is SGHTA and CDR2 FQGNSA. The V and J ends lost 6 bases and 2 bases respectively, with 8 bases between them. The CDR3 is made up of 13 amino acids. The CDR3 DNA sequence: TGTGCCAGCAGTTCCAATGGCAATCAGCCCCAGCATTTT. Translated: CASSSNGNQPQHF.

The CDR3 DNA follows: TGTGCCAGCAGTTACTGGGACAGGGGCTACGAGCAGTACTTC. Protein sequence: CASSYWDRGYEQYF. The V call is TRBV6-6, the J call TRBJ2-7, with TRBD1 matching 10 bases. Trimming at V came to 1 base and at J to 3 bases, leaving 0 bases not matched to a gene. The CDR3 runs to 14 residues. The germline V gene encodes CDR1 MNHNY and CDR2 SVGAGI (reference sequence).

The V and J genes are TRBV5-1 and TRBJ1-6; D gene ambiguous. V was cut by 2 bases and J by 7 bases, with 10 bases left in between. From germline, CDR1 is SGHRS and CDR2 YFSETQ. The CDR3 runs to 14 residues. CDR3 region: CASSFLPGNSPLHF. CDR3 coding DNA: TGCGCCAGCAGCTTTCTTCCGGGAAATTCACCCCTCCACTTT.

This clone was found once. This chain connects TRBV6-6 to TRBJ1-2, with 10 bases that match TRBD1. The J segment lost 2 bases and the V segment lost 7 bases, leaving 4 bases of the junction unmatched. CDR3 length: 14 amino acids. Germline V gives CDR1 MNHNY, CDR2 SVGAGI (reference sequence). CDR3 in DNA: TGTGCCAGCAAACCGGGACAGGGGAACTATGGCTACACCTTC. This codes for CASKPGQGNYGYTF.

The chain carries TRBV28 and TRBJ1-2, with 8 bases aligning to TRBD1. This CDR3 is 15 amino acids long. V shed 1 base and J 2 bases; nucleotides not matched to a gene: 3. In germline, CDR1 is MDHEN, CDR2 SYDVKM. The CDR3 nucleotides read TGTGCCAGCAGTTTATCAGGGGGCGCGAACTATGGCTACACCTTC. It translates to CASSLSGGANYGYTF.

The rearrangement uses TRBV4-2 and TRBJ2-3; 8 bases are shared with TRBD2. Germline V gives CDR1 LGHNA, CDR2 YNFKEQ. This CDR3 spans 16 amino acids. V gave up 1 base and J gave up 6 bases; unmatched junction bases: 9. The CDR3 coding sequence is TGTGCCAGCAGCCAAGTGGGGGTAGCGGGGAACGATACGCAGTATTTT. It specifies CASSQVGVAGNDTQYF.

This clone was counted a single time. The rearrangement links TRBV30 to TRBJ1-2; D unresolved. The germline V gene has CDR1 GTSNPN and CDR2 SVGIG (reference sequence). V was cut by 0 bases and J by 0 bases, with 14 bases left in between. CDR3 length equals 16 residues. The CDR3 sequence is CAWSVGRRRTNYGYTF. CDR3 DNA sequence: TGTGCCTGGAGTGTAGGGCGGCGGAGGACTAACTATGGCTACACCTTC.

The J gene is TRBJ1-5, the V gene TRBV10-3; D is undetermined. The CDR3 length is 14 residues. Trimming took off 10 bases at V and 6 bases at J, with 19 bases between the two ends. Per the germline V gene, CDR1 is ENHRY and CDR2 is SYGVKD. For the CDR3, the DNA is TGTGCCACGCGGCTATCTGAACCGGGTCAGCCCCAGCATTTT. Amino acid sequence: CATRLSEPGQPQHF.

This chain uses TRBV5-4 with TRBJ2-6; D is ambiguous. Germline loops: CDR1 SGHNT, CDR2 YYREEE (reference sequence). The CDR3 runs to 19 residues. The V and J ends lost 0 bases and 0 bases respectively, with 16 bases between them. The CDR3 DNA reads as TGTGCCAGCAGCTTGGAGTCCAGGTGGCCTCCCTCTGGGGCCAACGTCCTGACTTTC. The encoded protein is CASSLESRWPPSGANVLTF.

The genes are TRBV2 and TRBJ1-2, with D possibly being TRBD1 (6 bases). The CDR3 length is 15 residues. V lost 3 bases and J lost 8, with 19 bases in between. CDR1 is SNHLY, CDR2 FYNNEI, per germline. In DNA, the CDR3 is TGTGCCAGCAGTGAGCTTGTTCGGGGGGCGGCAGGCTACACCTTC. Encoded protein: CASSELVRGAAGYTF.

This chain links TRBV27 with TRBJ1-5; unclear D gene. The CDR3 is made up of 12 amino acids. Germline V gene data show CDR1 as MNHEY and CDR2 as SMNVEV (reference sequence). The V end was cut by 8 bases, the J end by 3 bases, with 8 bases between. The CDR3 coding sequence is TGTGCCAGCGGCCACATCAATCAGCCCCAGCATTTT. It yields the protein CASGHINQPQHF.

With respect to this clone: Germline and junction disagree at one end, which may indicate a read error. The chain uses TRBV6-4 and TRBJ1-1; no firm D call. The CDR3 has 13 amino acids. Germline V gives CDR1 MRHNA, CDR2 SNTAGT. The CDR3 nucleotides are TGTGCCAACAGTGAGAACAGGAACACTGAAGCTTTCTTT. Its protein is CANSENRNTEAFF.

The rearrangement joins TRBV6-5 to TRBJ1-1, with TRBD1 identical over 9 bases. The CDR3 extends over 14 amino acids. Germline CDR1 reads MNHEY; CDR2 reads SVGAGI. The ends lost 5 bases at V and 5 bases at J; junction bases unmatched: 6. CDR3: CASSGGQGWTEAFF. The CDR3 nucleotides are TGTGCCAGCAGTGGTGGACAGGGGTGGACTGAAGCTTTCTTT.

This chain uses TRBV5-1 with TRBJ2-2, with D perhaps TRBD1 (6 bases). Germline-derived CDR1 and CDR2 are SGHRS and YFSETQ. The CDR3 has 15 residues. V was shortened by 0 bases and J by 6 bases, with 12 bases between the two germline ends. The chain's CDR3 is CASSLGSGVPGELFF. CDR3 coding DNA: TGCGCCAGCAGCTTGGGGTCAGGGGTGCCCGGGGAGCTGTTTTTT.

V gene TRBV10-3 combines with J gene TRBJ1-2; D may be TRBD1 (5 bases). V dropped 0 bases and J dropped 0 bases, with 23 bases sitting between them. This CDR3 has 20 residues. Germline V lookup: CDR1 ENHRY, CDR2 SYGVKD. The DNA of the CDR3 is TGTGCCATCAGTGAGTCGATATTACGGCACAGACAGCGAACTAACTATGGCTACACCTTC. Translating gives CAISESILRHRQRTNYGYTF.

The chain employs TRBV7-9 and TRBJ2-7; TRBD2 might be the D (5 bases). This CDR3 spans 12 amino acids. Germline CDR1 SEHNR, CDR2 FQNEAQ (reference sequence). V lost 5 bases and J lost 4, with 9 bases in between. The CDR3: CASSRPGYEQYF. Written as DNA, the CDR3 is TGTGCCAGCAGCCGTCCGGGGTACGAGCAGTACTTC.

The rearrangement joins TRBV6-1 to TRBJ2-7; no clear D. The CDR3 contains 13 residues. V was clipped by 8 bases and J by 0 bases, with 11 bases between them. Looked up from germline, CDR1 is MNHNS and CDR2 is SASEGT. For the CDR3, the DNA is TGTGCCAGCTTGAGGATATCCTCCTACGAGCAGTACTTC. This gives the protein CASLRISSYEQYF.

The CDR3 sequence is CASRGLTSGRNEQFF. The CDR3 DNA follows: TGTGCCAGCAGAGGTTTGACTAGCGGAAGAAATGAGCAGTTCTTC. V gene TRBV6-5 combines with J gene TRBJ2-1; 9 bases align to TRBD2. Germline-derived CDR1 and CDR2 are MNHEY and SVGAGI. The junction had 10 bases not matched to a gene; V was cut back by 6 bases and J by 7 bases. The CDR3 has 15 amino acids.

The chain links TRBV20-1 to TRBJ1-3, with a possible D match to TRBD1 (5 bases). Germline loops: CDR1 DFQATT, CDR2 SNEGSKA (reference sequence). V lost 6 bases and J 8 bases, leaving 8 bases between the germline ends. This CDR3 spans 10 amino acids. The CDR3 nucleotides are TGCAGTGCCGGGGGGGACACCATATATTTT. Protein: CSAGGDTIYF.

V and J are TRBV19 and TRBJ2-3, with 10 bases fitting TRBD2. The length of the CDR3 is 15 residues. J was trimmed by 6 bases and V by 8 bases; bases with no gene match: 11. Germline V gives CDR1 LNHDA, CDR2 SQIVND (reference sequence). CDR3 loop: CASAPAGGAFDTQYF. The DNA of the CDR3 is TGTGCCAGTGCTCCAGCGGGGGGGGCCTTTGATACGCAGTATTTT.

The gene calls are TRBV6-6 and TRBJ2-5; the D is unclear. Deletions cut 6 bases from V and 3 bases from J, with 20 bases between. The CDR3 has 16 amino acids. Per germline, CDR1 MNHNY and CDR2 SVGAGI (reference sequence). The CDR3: CASSPQRGIREETQYF. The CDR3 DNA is TGTGCCAGCAGCCCTCAGCGAGGTATCCGTGAAGAGACCCAGTACTTC.